The rows below give T cell receptor beta chains drawn from one sample of a study of breast tumors, draining lymph nodes, adjacent tissues. TCRdb re-analysed the multiplex PCR reads in MiXCR, keeping a single row per CDR3 protein. The sample has fewer than 200,000 distinct CDR3 sequences; roughly a third are singletons. The material sequenced was axillary lymph node tissue. All receptors derive from a female donor with breast cancer. Some clones in this sample may be carry-over from other donors' samples. Both conserved end residues are part of each CDR3. The D gene is left open where the match is weak. The size entry is marked missing in some rows and otherwise reads once, few, many or a size class.

>TRBV5-5|many|TRBD2|TRBJ2-1
CASSFWLAGGRGGEQFF
TGTGCCAGCAGCTTTTGGCTAGCGGGAGGTCGCGGGGGAGAGCAGTTCTTC
>TRBV5-1|many|-|TRBJ2-7
CASRQGLPYEQYF
TGCGCCAGCAGACAGGGACTCCCTTACGAGCAGTACTTC
>TRBV12-3/TRBV12-4|-|-|TRBJ1-5
CVSSSPTGNQPQHF
TGTGTCAGCAGTTCCCCGACAGGCAACCAGCCCCAGCATTTT
>TRBV7-9|-|TRBD1|TRBJ1-2
CASSPRQGKAYGYTF
TGTGCCAGCAGCCCTCGACAGGGGAAGGCTTATGGCTACACCTTC
>TRBV3-1|-|-|TRBJ1-6
CASSLSEGGNSPLHF
TGTGCCAGCAGCCTTTCTGAGGGTGGTAATTCACCCCTCCACTTT
>TRBV3-1|many|TRBD1|TRBJ1-6
CASSHPGRGRNSPLHF
TGTGCCAGCAGCCATCCCGGAAGGGGGCGTAATTCACCCCTCCACTTT
>TRBV5-6|many|-|TRBJ1-5
CASSFLRGNQPQHF
TGTGCCAGCAGCTTTCTAAGGGGCAATCAGCCCCAGCATTTT
>TRBV28|few|TRBD1|TRBJ2-3
CASSTFRTGSDTQYF
TGTGCCAGCAGTACTTTTCGGACAGGGTCGGATACGCAGTATTTT
>TRBV18|-|TRBD2|TRBJ2-3
CASSPPIGGGAFTDTQYF
TGTGCCAGCTCACCACCGATCGGGGGGGGCGCGTTTACAGATACGCAGTATTTT
>TRBV20-1|-|TRBD1|TRBJ2-1
CSASDRGSYNEQFF
TGCAGTGCCTCCGACAGGGGCTCCTACAATGAGCAGTTCTTC
>TRBV7-2|-|-|TRBJ2-3
CASSLVAGTSTDTQYF
TGTGCCAGCAGCTTAGTTGCGGGGACTAGCACAGATACGCAGTATTTT
>TRBV2|-|TRBD1|TRBJ1-6
CASSPGQAVRNSPLHF
TGTGCCAGCAGTCCGGGACAGGCCGTAAGGAATTCACCCCTCCACTTT
>TRBV4-1|many|TRBD1|TRBJ2-7
CASSFDREEVQYF
TGCGCCAGCAGCTTCGACAGGGAAGAGGTGCAGTACTTC
>TRBV11-3|many|-|TRBJ2-5
CASSPSCLGQETQYF
TGTGCCAGCAGCCCCAGCTGTCTCGGCCAAGAGACCCAGTACTTC
>TRBV5-1|many|-|TRBJ1-2
CASSYRRVGYGYTF
TGCGCCAGCAGCTACCGTCGAGTCGGGTATGGCTACACCTTC
>TRBV7-9|large|-|TRBJ1-6
CASSFQDLLGARSPLHF
TGTGCCAGCAGCTTTCAAGACTTGTTGGGGGCGAGGTCACCCCTCCACTTT
>TRBV7-8|-|-|TRBJ1-4
CASSWRGNEKLFF
TGTGCCAGCAGCTGGAGGGGCAATGAAAAACTGTTTTTT
>TRBV28|few|-|TRBJ2-7
CASTPTRGLTYEQYF
TGTGCCAGCACCCCGACCAGGGGACTTACCTACGAGCAGTACTTC
>TRBV29-1|many|TRBD2|TRBJ2-1
CSVEGLAGANEQFF
TGCAGCGTTGAGGGCCTAGCGGGGGCCAATGAGCAGTTCTTC
>TRBV5-6|-|-|TRBJ1-6
CASSFSGTMLDHF
TGTGCCAGCAGCTTCAGCGGGACTATGTTGGACCACTTT
>TRBV7-9|-|TRBD2|TRBJ2-1
CASSSWLAGGRGGEQFF
TGTGCCAGCAGCTCTTGGCTAGCGGGGGGTCGCGGGGGAGAGCAGTTCTTC
>TRBV7-2|-|-|TRBJ1-6
CASSPHDNSPLHF
TGTGCCAGCAGCCCACACGATAATTCACCCCTCCACTTT
>TRBV2|many|TRBD1|TRBJ1-3
CASSDGLGTVFGNTIYF
TGTGCCAGCAGTGATGGCCTCGGGACAGTCTTTGGAAACACCATATATTTT
>TRBV10-2|many|TRBD1|TRBJ1-1
CASTPPGQGPEAFF
TGCGCCAGCACGCCCCCGGGACAGGGCCCTGAAGCTTTCTTT
>TRBV3-1|many|-|TRBJ2-2
CASRHITGELFF
TGTGCCAGCAGACATATTACCGGGGAGCTGTTTTTT
>TRBV5-4|-|-|TRBJ2-4
CASSGSTKNIQYF
TGTGCCAGCAGTGGCTCTACCAAAAACATTCAGTACTTC
>TRBV27|many|-|TRBJ2-2
CASSLSTASDPTGELFF
TGTGCCAGCAGTTTATCGACGGCTAGCGATCCCACCGGGGAGCTGTTTTTT
>TRBV4-3|-|TRBD1|TRBJ1-5
CASSQPVDRDQPQHF
TGCGCCAGCAGCCAACCCGTGGACAGGGATCAGCCCCAGCATTTT
>TRBV5-1|many|-|TRBJ1-6
CASSAFARGRGYSPLHF
TGCGCCAGCAGCGCCTTCGCGAGGGGACGGGGTTATTCACCCCTCCACTTT
>TRBV4-1|many|TRBD2|TRBJ2-3
CASSRTGTSGTDTQYF
TGCGCCAGCAGCCGAACCGGGACTAGCGGCACAGATACGCAGTATTTT
>TRBV14|many|-|TRBJ2-7
CASSRDTGYEQYF
TGTGCCAGCAGTCGGGACACTGGCTACGAGCAGTACTTC
>TRBV19|-|TRBD2|TRBJ2-1
CASSRRPGTSGSGSYTERFF
TGTGCCAGTAGCAGGAGGCCGGGGACTAGCGGGAGTGGGTCCTACACTGAGCGGTTCTTC
>TRBV5-6|few|TRBD2|TRBJ2-1
CASSLGGTAGGFYEQFF
TGTGCCAGCAGCTTGGGGGGGACAGCGGGAGGTTTTTATGAGCAGTTCTTC
>TRBV29-1|many|TRBD2|TRBJ2-7
CSVDRDGTSGEIVDEQYF
TGCAGCGTTGATCGGGACGGGACTAGCGGAGAGATAGTCGACGAGCAGTACTTC
>TRBV9|many|-|TRBJ2-1
CASSVGAGALNEQFF
TGTGCCAGCAGCGTAGGGGCGGGGGCGCTCAATGAGCAGTTCTTC
>TRBV19|many|-|TRBJ2-5
CASSSRNQETQYF
TGTGCCAGTAGTTCGAGGAATCAAGAGACCCAGTACTTC
>TRBV19|-|-|TRBJ1-1
CASRISPAGHLRAEAFF
TGTGCCAGTAGGATCTCTCCGGCGGGACACCTAAGGGCTGAAGCTTTCTTT
>TRBV5-1|-|-|TRBJ1-1
CASSKLGGYATEAFF
TGCGCCAGCAGCAAACTGGGAGGGTATGCCACTGAAGCTTTCTTT
>TRBV20-1|once|-|TRBJ1-5
CSARQEGQPPHF
TGCAGTGCTCGACAGGAGGGTCAGCCCCCGCATTTT
>TRBV27|many|-|TRBJ2-7
CASSFTAIGIGYEQYF
TGTGCCAGCAGTTTCACCGCGATCGGTATTGGCTACGAGCAGTACTTC
>TRBV20-1|-|-|TRBJ2-7
CSARGSRSSSEQYF
TGCAGTGCTAGAGGATCGCGATCCTCCTCCGAGCAGTACTTC
>TRBV12-3/TRBV12-4|few|TRBD1|TRBJ1-2
CASSNRGQHYGYTF
TGTGCCAGCAGTAACAGGGGGCAGCACTATGGCTACACCTTC
>TRBV6-5|-|-|TRBJ2-7
CASSLTASYEQYF
TGTGCCAGCAGTCTTACAGCCTCCTACGAGCAGTACTTC
>TRBV7-2|many|TRBD1|TRBJ2-7
CASSLATGTGSYEQYF
TGTGCCAGCAGCTTAGCCACCGGGACAGGGAGCTACGAGCAGTACTTC
>TRBV4-1|-|TRBD2|TRBJ2-1
CASRPGTSGSSNEQFF
TGCGCCAGCAGGCCCGGGACTAGCGGGAGTAGCAATGAGCAGTTCTTC
>TRBV7-8|many|-|TRBJ1-2
CASSLVGDGYTF
TGTGCCAGCAGCTTAGTTGGGGATGGCTACACCTTC
>TRBV18|many|-|TRBJ1-6
CASSPSLRQVGSPLHF
TGTGCCAGCTCTCCCTCACTCAGACAGGTTGGCTCACCCCTCCACTTT
>TRBV20-1|many|-|TRBJ2-3
CSAAGPRVADTQYF
TGCAGTGCCGCGGGACCCAGGGTAGCAGATACGCAGTATTTT
>TRBV4-2|many|-|TRBJ2-1
CASSQHYRTEQFF
TGTGCCAGCAGCCAACACTACAGGACCGAGCAGTTCTTC
>TRBV20-1|-|TRBD1|TRBJ2-3
CGAIDRGTDTRYF
TGCGGTGCTATCGACAGGGGCACAGATACGCGGTATTTT
>TRBV6-2/TRBV6-3|-|TRBD2|TRBJ2-1
CASSYPPITRGLAAYNEQFF
TGTGCCAGCAGTTACCCTCCTATTACGCGTGGACTAGCGGCCTACAATGAGCAGTTCTTC
>TRBV4-1|-|TRBD1|TRBJ2-5
CASSQRNRGLYTQYF
TGCGCCAGCAGCCAACGGAACAGGGGGCTGTATACCCAGTACTTC
>TRBV18|many|-|TRBJ2-7
CASSPLGPPSYEQYF
TGTGCCAGCTCACCTCTTGGCCCTCCGTCCTACGAGCAGTACTTC
>TRBV30|many|-|TRBJ1-2
CAWSVGQSYGYTF
TGTGCCTGGAGTGTAGGGCAGTCCTATGGCTACACCTTC
>TRBV14|many|TRBD1|TRBJ2-1
CASRWTGEGEQFF
TGTGCCAGCAGATGGACAGGGGAGGGAGAGCAGTTCTTC
>TRBV7-8|many|TRBD1|TRBJ1-5
CASSLGTGVGGNQPQHF
TGTGCCAGCAGCTTAGGGACAGGGGTAGGCGGCAATCAGCCCCAGCATTTT
>TRBV20-1|many|-|TRBJ1-4
CSARMGLLSHATNEKLFF
TGCAGTGCTAGGATGGGGCTTCTATCCCATGCAACTAATGAAAAACTGTTTTTT